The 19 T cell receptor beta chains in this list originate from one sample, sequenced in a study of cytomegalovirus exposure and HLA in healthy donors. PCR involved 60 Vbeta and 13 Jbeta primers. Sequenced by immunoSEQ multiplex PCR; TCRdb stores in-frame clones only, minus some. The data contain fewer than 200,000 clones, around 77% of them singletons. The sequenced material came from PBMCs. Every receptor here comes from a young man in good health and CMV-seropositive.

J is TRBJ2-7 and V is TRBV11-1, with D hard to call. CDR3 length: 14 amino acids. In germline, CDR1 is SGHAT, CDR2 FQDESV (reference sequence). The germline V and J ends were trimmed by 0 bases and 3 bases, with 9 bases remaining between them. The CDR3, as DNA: TGTGCCAGCAGCTTAGCGTATGTAGTCTACGAGCAGTACTTC. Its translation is CASSLAYVVYEQYF.

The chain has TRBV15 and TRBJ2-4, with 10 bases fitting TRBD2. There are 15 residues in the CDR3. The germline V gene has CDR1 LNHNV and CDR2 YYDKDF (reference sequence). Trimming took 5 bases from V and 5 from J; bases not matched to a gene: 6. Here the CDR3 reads CATSGASGGENIQYF. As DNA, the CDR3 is TGTGCCACCAGCGGAGCTAGCGGGGGAGAAAACATTCAGTACTTC.

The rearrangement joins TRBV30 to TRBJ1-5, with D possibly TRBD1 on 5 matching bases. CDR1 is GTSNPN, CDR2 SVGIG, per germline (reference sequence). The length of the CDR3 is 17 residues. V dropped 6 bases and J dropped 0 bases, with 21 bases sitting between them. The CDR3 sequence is CACRIYTRVPSNQPQHF. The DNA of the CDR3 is TGTGCCTGCCGTATATACACCAGGGTACCTAGCAATCAGCCCCAGCATTTT.

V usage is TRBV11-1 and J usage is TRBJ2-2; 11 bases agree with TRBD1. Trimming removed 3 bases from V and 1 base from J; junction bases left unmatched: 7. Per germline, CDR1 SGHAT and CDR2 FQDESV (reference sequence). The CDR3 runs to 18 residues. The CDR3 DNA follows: TGTGCCAGCAGCTTGTGGACAGGGGGCGACGTGAACACCGGGGAGCTGTTTTTT. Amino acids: CASSLWTGGDVNTGELFF.

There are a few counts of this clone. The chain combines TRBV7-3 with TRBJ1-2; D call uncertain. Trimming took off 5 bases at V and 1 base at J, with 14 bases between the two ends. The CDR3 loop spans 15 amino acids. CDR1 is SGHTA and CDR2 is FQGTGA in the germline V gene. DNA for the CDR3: TGTGCCAGCAGCCCAAAGGGAGGGAGTAACTATGGCTACACCTTC. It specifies CASSPKGGSNYGYTF.

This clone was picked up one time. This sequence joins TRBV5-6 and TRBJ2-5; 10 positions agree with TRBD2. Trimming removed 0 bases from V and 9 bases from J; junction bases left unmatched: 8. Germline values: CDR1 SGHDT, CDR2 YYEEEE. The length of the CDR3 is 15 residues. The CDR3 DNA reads TGTGCCAGCAGCTTGGAACTAGCGGGGCGATGGGCCCAGTACTTC. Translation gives CASSLELAGRWAQYF.

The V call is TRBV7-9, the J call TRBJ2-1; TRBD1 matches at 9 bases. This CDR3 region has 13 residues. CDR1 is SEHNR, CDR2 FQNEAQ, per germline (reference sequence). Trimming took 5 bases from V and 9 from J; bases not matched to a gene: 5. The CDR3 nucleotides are TGTGCCAGCAGCCAAGGGACAGGGCCTGAGCAGTTCTTC. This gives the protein CASSQGTGPEQFF.

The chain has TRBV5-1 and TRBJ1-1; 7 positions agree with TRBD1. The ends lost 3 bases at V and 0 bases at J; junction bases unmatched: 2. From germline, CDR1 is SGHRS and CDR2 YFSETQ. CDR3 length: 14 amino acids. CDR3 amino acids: CASSWGQMNTEAFF. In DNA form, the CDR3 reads TGCGCCAGCAGCTGGGGACAGATGAACACTGAAGCTTTCTTT.

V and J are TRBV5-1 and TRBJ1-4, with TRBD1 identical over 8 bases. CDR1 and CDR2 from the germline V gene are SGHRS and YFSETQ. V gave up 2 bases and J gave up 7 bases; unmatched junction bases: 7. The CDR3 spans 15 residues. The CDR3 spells CASSLRQGLSEKLFF. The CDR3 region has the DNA TGCGCCAGCAGCTTACGACAGGGGTTGAGTGAAAAACTGTTTTTT.

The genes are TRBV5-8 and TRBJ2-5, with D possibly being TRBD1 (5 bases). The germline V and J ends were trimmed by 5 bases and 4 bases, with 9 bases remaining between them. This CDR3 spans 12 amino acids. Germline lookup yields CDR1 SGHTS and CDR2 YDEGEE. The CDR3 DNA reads TGTGCCAGCAGTCATCAGGGAGAGACCCAGTACTTC. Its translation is CASSHQGETQYF.

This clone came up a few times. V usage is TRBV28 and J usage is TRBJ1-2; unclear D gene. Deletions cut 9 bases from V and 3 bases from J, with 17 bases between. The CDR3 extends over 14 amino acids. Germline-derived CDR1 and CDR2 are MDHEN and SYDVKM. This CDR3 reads CASREVGRDYGYTF. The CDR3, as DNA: TGTGCCAGTAGGGAGGTAGGGCGTGACTATGGCTACACCTTC.

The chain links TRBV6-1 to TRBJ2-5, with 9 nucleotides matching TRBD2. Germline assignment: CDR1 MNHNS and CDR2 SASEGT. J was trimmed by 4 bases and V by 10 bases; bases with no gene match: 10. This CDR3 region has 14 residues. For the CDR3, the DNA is TGTGCCACCTCTGGCGGGGGGGTCCCAGAGACCCAGTACTTC. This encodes CATSGGGVPETQYF.

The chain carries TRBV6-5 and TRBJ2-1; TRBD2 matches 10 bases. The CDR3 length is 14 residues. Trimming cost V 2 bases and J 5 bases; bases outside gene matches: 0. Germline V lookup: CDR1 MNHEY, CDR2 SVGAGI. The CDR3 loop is CASSYLAGDNEQFF. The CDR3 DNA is TGTGCCAGCAGTTACCTAGCGGGGGACAATGAGCAGTTCTTC.

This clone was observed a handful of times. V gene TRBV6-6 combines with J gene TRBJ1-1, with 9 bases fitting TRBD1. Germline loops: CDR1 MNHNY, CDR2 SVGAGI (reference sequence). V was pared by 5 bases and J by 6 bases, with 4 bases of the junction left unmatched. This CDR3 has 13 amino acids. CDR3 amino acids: CASSPRDRAEAFF. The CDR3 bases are TGTGCCAGCAGTCCCCGGGACAGGGCTGAAGCTTTCTTT.

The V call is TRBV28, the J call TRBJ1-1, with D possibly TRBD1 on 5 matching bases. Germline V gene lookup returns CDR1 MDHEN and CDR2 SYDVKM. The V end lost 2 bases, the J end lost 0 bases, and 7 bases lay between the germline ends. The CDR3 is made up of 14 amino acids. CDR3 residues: CASSLPDMNTEAFF. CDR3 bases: TGTGCCAGCAGTTTACCGGACATGAACACTGAAGCTTTCTTT.

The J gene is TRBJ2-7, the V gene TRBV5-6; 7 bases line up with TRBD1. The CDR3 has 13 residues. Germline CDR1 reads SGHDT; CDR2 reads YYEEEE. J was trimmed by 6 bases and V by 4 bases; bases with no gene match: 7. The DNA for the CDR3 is TGTGCCAGCAGCAGCGATCCAGGGGGCGAGCAGTACTTC. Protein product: CASSSDPGGEQYF.

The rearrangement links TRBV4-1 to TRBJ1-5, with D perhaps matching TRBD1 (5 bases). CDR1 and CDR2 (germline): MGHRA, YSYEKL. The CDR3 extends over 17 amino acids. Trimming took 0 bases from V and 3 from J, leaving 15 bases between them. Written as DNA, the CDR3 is TGCGCCAGCAGCCAAGATACGGCGGGACGGTTCAATCAGCCCCAGCATTTT. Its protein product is CASSQDTAGRFNQPQHF.

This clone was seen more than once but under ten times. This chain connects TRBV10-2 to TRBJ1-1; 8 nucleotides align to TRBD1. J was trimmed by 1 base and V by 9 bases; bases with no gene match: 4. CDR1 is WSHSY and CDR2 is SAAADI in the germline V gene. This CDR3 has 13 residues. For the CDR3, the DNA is TGCGCCAGAAGACAGGGGCCGAACACTGAAGCTTTCTTT. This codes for CARRQGPNTEAFF.

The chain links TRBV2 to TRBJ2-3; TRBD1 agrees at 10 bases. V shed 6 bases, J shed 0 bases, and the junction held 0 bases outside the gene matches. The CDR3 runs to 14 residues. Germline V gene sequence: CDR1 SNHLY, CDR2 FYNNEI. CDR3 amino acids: CASRTGGSTDTQYF. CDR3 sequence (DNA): TGTGCCAGCAGGACAGGGGGCAGCACAGATACGCAGTATTTT.